The sequence of this T cell receptor (beta chain) was determined in a study of CD8+CD57+ T cells in acquired aplastic anemia. Looking at the study overall: On average, sorted CD4+ and CD8+ cells gave approximately 3.5 ug of DNA.

The junction had 5 bases not matched to a gene; V was cut back by 6 bases and J by 7 bases. The germline CDR1 and CDR2 sequences are DFQATT and SNEGSKA (reference sequence). The length of the CDR3 is 14 residues. Patients included in sequencing had previously demonstrated CD8+CD57+ cell expansion by flow cytometry. TCR beta VDJ combinations and CDR3 sequences were profiled from genomic DNA. TCRdb processed the reads anew with MiXCR; each CDR3 protein has one entry. This table has about 290,000 distinct CDR3 sequences, 56% appearing once. The sample was sorted CD4+, CD8+, or CD8+CD57+ T cells (not recorded which) from PBMCs. The receptor was isolated from a human donor with aplastic anemia. The chain joins TRBV20-1 to TRBJ2-1, with TRBD2 matching 14 bases. CDR3: CSARGLAGVNEQFF. CDR3 nucleotides: TGCAGTGCCAGGGGACTAGCGGGAGTTAATGAGCAGTTCTTC.